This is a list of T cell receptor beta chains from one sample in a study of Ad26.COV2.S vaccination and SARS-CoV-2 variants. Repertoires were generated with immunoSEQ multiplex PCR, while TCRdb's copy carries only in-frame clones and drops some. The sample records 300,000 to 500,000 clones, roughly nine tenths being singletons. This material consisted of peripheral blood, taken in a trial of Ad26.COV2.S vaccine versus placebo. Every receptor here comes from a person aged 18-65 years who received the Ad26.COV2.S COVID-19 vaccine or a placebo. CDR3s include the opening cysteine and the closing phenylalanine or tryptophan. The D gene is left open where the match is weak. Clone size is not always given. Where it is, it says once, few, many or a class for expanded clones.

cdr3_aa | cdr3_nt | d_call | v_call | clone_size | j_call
CASTGFGSPLHF | TGTGCCAGCACGGGTTTCGGTTCACCCCTCCACTTT | . | TRBV12-3/TRBV12-4 | . | TRBJ1-6
CASSLASKLNTEAFF | TGTGCCAGCAGCTTAGCCAGCAAATTGAACACTGAAGCTTTCTTT | . | TRBV11-2 | . | TRBJ1-1
CATSGDGENHNEQFF | TGTGCCACCAGCGGGGACGGAGAAAACCACAATGAGCAGTTCTTC | . | TRBV15 | once | TRBJ2-1
CASSLGRGLRNEQFF | TGCGCCAGCAGCTTGGGCAGGGGGCTAAGAAATGAGCAGTTCTTC | TRBD1 | TRBV5-1 | . | TRBJ2-1
CASSLNNRADGYTF | TGTGCCAGCAGCCTTAACAACAGGGCTGACGGCTACACCTTC | . | TRBV3-1/TRBV3-2 | . | TRBJ1-2
CAWRRDSPSYEQYF | TGTGCCTGGAGGCGGGACAGCCCATCCTACGAGCAGTACTTC | . | TRBV30 | . | TRBJ2-7
CAISAGPSSYNEQFF | TGTGCCATCAGTGCGGGACCGAGCTCCTACAATGAGCAGTTCTTC | . | TRBV10-3 | . | TRBJ2-1
CAGEGNTEAFF | TGTGCCGGAGAGGGGAACACTGAAGCTTTCTTT | . | TRBV27 | . | TRBJ1-1
CASIPGGEFQETQYF | TGTGCCAGCATCCCAGGTGGGGAATTTCAAGAGACCCAGTACTTC | . | TRBV7-9 | . | TRBJ2-5
CASSLAGQKGGGTEAFF | TGTGCCAGCAGCTTAGCGGGACAGAAAGGAGGGGGCACTGAAGCTTTCTTT | TRBD1 | TRBV11-2 | . | TRBJ1-1
CASSLFKQAIGELFF | TGCGCCAGCAGCCTATTCAAGCAGGCTATCGGGGAGCTGTTTTTT | . | TRBV4-1 | . | TRBJ2-2
CATSGGVDEQFF | TGTGCCACCAGTGGGGGCGTCGATGAGCAGTTCTTC | . | TRBV24-1 | . | TRBJ2-1
CASSALDRINEKLFF | TGTGCCAGCAGTGCCCTGGACAGAATCAATGAAAAACTGTTTTTT | . | TRBV2 | once | TRBJ1-4
CASSIGGTLGALYGYTF | TGTGCCAGTAGTATCGGAGGGACACTGGGGGCCCTGTATGGCTACACCTTC | . | TRBV19 | . | TRBJ1-2
CASNPGTGPATNEKLFF | TGTGCCAGCAACCCCGGAACAGGACCTGCAACTAATGAAAAACTGTTTTTT | . | TRBV2 | . | TRBJ1-4
CASSFSFIISGDTQYF | TGTGCCAGCAGCTTCTCCTTTATTATCTCGGGGGATACGCAGTATTTT | . | TRBV5-4 | . | TRBJ2-3
CASSLGGRPGGGNTIYF | TGTGCCAGCAGCTTGGGGGGCAGGCCGGGCGGCGGAAACACCATATATTTT | . | TRBV5-5 | once | TRBJ1-3
CASSRLQGYAEAFF | TGCGCCAGCAGCCGACTACAGGGTTACGCTGAAGCTTTCTTT | . | TRBV4-1 | . | TRBJ1-1
CSVRKTSSYEQYF | TGCAGCGTGCGAAAGACGAGCTCCTACGAGCAGTACTTC | . | TRBV29-1 | few | TRBJ2-7
CASRAGPNTEAFF | TGTGCCAGCAGGGCTGGACCGAACACTGAAGCTTTCTTT | . | TRBV27 | . | TRBJ1-1
CASTLWTTNTGELFF | TGTGCCAGCACCTTATGGACAACCAACACCGGGGAGCTGTTTTTT | . | TRBV11-2 | . | TRBJ2-2
CASSYDRSYGYTF | TGTGCCAGCAGTTACGACAGGTCTTATGGCTACACCTTC | . | TRBV6-5 | . | TRBJ1-2
CATKDLQREKLFF | TGTGCCACCAAGGACCTCCAGCGGGAAAAACTGTTTTTT | . | TRBV27 | . | TRBJ1-4
CASSLRGDHGYTF | TGTGCCAGCAGTTTGAGAGGGGACCATGGCTACACCTTC | . | TRBV12-3/TRBV12-4 | . | TRBJ1-2
CASSLNPRATDTQYF | TGCGCCAGCAGCCTTAACCCCCGGGCCACAGATACGCAGTATTTT | . | TRBV5-1 | . | TRBJ2-3
CASSPTVVTNEKLFF | TGTGCCAGCAGCCCTACTGTGGTAACTAATGAAAAACTGTTTTTT | . | TRBV7-9 | . | TRBJ1-4
CASSLGLSPLHF | TGTGCCAGCAGCTTAGGGTTATCACCCCTCCACTTT | . | TRBV13 | few | TRBJ1-6
CASSPNPVEAFF | TGTGCCAGCAGCCCTAACCCTGTAGAGGCTTTCTTT | . | TRBV14 | . | TRBJ1-1
CASSIVETAYEAFF | TGTGCCAGTAGTATAGTCGAGACTGCTTATGAAGCTTTCTTT | . | TRBV19 | . | TRBJ1-1
CASSLGTGGAWDTEAFF | TGTGCCAGCAGCTTGGGGACAGGGGGCGCTTGGGACACTGAAGCTTTCTTT | TRBD1 | TRBV5-4 | . | TRBJ1-1
CASSPRPPPRGYTF | TGTGCCAGCAGTCCACGACCCCCACCCCGGGGCTACACCTTC | . | TRBV6-5 | . | TRBJ1-2
CASSPPGQGHGYTF | TGTGCCAGCAGCCCGCCGGGACAGGGGCACGGCTACACCTTC | TRBD1 | TRBV7-6 | few | TRBJ1-2
CASRQGGSSYNGQFF | TGTGCCAGCAGGCAGGGGGGCAGCTCCTACAATGGGCAGTTCTTC | . | TRBV3-1/TRBV3-2 | once | TRBJ2-1
CASRGQGATEAFF | TGTGCCAGCAGGGGACAGGGGGCGACTGAAGCTTTCTTT | TRBD1 | TRBV3-1/TRBV3-2 | . | TRBJ1-1
CASSEFRGSTNEKLFF | TGTGCCAGCAGTGAATTCAGGGGATCGACTAATGAAAAACTGTTTTTT | . | TRBV25-1 | . | TRBJ1-4
CASNVDRGYQPQHF | TGTGCCAGCAATGTGGACAGGGGGTACCAGCCCCAGCATTTT | TRBD1 | TRBV2 | . | TRBJ1-5
CASSLRTSMNTEAFF | TGTGCCAGCAGCTTACGGACAAGCATGAACACTGAAGCTTTCTTT | . | TRBV9 | . | TRBJ1-1
CASSQEKGGGYFEQFF | TGCGCCAGCAGCCAAGAGAAAGGGGGGGGCTATTTTGAGCAGTTCTTC | . | TRBV4-1 | . | TRBJ2-1
CASSPATGDEKLFF | TGTGCCAGCTCACCGGCGACAGGGGATGAAAAACTGTTTTTT | TRBD1 | TRBV18 | once | TRBJ1-4
CASSLGGGAGNEQFF | TGTGCCAGCAGCCTTGGTGGGGGGGCAGGCAATGAGCAGTTCTTC | . | TRBV7-2 | . | TRBJ2-1
CASSETGKETQYF | TGTGCCAGCAGTGAAACGGGGAAAGAGACCCAGTACTTC | . | TRBV2 | . | TRBJ2-5
CASSVLGGTNTGELFF | TGTGCCAGCAGCGTACTCGGCGGGACGAACACCGGGGAGCTGTTTTTT | . | TRBV9 | . | TRBJ2-2
CSVEDRTGGTGNYGYTF | TGCAGCGTTGAAGATCGCACAGGGGGCACGGGTAACTATGGCTACACCTTC | TRBD1 | TRBV29-1 | . | TRBJ1-2
CASSLAGTAGNTIYF | TGTGCCAGCAGCTTAGCCGGGACTGCTGGAAACACCATATATTTT | . | TRBV11-2 | . | TRBJ1-3
CASSQTGGITEAFF | TGCGCCAGCAGCCAAACAGGGGGCATCACTGAAGCTTTCTTT | TRBD1 | TRBV4-1 | . | TRBJ1-1
CASSPPWTGAPYEQYF | TGTGCCAGCTCACCACCCTGGACAGGGGCGCCCTACGAGCAGTACTTC | TRBD1 | TRBV18 | . | TRBJ2-7